This T cell receptor beta chain is from a study of CXCR3-negative and CXCR3-positive naive CD8 T cells. In regard to this clonotype: Its matching antigen is unknown.

Via 5' RACE with UMI labels, TRB cDNA libraries were prepared. From its re-call of the 5' RACE reads, TCRdb lists each CDR3 protein once, without DNA. In all, the sample yields 90,000 to 100,000 distinct CDR3 sequences. Per the germline V gene, CDR1 is LNHDA and CDR2 is SQIVND (reference sequence). The CDR3 sequence is 13 residues long. Whole-study findings and limits: Naive cells, whether CXCR3-negative or CXCR3-positive, had similar TRBV-TRBJ usage, while memory cells differed. Against CXCR3-negative naive cells, CXCR3-positive naive cells showed more hydrophobic TRB CDR3s.

Material for sequencing was naive CXCR3+ CD8+ T cells from blood. As to subset: CD45RO-CCR7+CD27+CD95- naive CD8+ T cells expressing CXCR3 (TNR3+). The chain has TRBV19 and TRBJ2-7; as DNA is missing, the TRBD1 call by TCRdb cannot be tested. The clonotype comes from a human donor in good health. Some clones in this sample may be carry-over from other donors' samples. The CDR3 here is CASSIGTGVEQYF. Using reference TRBV19 and TRBJ2-7 for the parts outside the CDR3, the full variable domain is DGGITQSPKYLFRKEGQNVTLSCEQNLNHDAMYWYRQDPGQGLRLIYYSQIVNDFQKGDIAEGYSVSREKKESFPLTVTSAQKNPTAFYLCASSIGTGVEQYFGPGTRLTVT.